The clone carrying this TCR beta chain was observed a handful of times. Its antigen is not known. The draw of peripheral blood yielded roughly 9.4 milliliters from each donor. A second PCR of roughly 7 to 11 cycles used a sample-barcoded 5' primer and a J-beta primer mix. TCRdb reprocessed the 5' RACE reads with MiXCR, giving one entry per CDR3 protein. This sample has about 1.4 million distinct CDR3 sequences, with 59% found just once. The CDR3 sequence is 16 residues long. J gave up 3 bases and V 0 bases, and 2 bases lay outside the gene matches. Germline assignment: CDR1 LGHNA and CDR2 YSLEER. This sample was taken from a study of blood T cells in healthy people across ages. Study outcomes and limitations: Long-lived donors exceeded aged donors in naive CD4+ cells and diversity.

Sequencing input: blood. This sequence originates from a man between 18 and 29 years old in good health. The chain recombines TRBV4-3 with TRBJ2-3; 11 positions match TRBD1. This CDR3 reads CASSQDGTGGTDTQYF. The DNA of the CDR3 is TGCGCCAGCAGCCAAGACGGGACAGGGGGTACAGATACGCAGTATTTT.